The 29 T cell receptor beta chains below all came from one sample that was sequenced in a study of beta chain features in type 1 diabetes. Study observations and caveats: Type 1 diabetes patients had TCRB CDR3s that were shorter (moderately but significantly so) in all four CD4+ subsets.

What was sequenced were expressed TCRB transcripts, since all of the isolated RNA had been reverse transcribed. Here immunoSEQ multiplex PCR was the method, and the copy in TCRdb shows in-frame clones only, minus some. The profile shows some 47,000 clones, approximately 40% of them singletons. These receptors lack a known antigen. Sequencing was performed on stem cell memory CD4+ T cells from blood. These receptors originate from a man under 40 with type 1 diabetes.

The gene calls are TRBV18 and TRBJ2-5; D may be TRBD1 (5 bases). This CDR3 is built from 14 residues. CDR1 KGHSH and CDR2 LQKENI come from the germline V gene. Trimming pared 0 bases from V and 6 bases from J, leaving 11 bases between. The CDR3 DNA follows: TGTGCCAGCTCACCACCGACAGCCCGTCAGACCCAGTACTTC. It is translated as CASSPPTARQTQYF.

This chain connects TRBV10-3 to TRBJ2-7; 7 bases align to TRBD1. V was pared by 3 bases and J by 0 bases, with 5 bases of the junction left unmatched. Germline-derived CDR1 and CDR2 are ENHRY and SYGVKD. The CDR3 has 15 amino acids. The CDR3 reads CAISDSGTDSYEQYF. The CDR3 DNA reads TGTGCCATCAGTGACTCCGGGACAGACTCCTACGAGCAGTACTTC.

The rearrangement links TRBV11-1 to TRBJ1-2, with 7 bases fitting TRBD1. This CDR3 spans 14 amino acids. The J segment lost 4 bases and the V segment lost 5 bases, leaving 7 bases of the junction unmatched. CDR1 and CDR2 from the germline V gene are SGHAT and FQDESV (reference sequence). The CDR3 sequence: CASSLRQGAYGYTF. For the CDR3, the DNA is TGTGCCAGCAGCCTAAGACAGGGAGCCTATGGCTACACCTTC.

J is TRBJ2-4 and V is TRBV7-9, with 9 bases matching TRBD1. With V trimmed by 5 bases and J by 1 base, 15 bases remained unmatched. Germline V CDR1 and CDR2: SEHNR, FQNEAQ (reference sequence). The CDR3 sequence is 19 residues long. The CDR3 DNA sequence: TGTGCCAGCAGCCTAAGTCCCGGGACAGGGTTTAGGGCCAAAAACATTCAGTACTTC. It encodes CASSLSPGTGFRAKNIQYF. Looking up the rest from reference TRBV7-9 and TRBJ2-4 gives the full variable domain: DTGVSQNPRHKITKRGQNVTFRCDPISEHNRLYWYRQTLGQGPEFLTYFQNEAQLEKSRLLSDRFSAERPKGSFSTLEIQRTEQGDSAMYLCASSLSPGTGFRAKNIQYFGAGTRLSVL.

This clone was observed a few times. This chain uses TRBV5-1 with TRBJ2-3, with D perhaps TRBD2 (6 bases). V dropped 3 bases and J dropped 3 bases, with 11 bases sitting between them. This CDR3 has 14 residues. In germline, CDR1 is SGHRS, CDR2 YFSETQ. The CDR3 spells CASSSGTRTDTQYF. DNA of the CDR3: TGCGCCAGCAGCTCCGGGACTCGAACAGATACGCAGTATTTT.

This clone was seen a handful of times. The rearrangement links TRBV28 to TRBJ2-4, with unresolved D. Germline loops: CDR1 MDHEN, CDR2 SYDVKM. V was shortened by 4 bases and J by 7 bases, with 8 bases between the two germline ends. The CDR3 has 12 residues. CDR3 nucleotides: TGTGCCAGCAGTTCGGTGGGCAACATTCAGTACTTC. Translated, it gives CASSSVGNIQYF.

CDR3 sequence reads: CASSLSEASGEYEQYF. The CDR3 DNA follows: TGTGCCAGCAGTTTATCAGAGGCAAGCGGGGAGTACGAGCAGTACTTC. This chain links TRBV27 with TRBJ2-7; 7 bases are a match to TRBD2. The junction had 9 bases not matched to a gene; V was cut back by 0 bases and J by 4 bases. Germline V gene data show CDR1 as MNHEY and CDR2 as SMNVEV (reference sequence). This CDR3 comprises 16 residues.

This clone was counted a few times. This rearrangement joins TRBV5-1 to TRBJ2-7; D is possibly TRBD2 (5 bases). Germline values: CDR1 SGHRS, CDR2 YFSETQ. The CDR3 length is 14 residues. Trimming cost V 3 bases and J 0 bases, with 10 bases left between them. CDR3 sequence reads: CASSSGLSSYEQYF. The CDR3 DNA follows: TGCGCCAGCAGCTCCGGACTGAGCTCCTACGAGCAGTACTTC.

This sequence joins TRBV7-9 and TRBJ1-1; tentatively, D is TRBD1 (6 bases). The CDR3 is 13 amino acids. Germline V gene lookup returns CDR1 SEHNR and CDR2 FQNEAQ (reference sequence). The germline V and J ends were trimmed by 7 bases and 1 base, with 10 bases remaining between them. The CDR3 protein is CASTLQGNTEAFF. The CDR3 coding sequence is TGTGCCAGCACCCTACAGGGGAACACTGAAGCTTTCTTT.

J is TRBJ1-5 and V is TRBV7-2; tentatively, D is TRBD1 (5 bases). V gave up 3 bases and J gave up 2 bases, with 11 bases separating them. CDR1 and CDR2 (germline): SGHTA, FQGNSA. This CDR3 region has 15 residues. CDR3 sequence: CASSFQGMGNQPQHF. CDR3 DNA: TGTGCCAGCAGCTTTCAGGGAATGGGCAATCAGCCCCAGCATTTT.

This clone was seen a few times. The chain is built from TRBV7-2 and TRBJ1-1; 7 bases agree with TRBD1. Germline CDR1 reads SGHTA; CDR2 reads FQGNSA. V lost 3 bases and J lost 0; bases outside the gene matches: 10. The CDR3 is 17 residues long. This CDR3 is CASSLIRLTGMNTEAFF. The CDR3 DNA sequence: TGTGCCAGCAGCTTGATAAGACTGACAGGGATGAACACTGAAGCTTTCTTT.

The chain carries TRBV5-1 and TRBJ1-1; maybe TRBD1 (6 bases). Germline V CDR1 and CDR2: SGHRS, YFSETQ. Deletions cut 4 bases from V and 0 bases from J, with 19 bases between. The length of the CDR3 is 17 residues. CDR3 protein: CASSHPRDKPMNTEAFF. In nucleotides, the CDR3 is TGCGCCAGCAGCCATCCCCGGGACAAGCCTATGAACACTGAAGCTTTCTTT.

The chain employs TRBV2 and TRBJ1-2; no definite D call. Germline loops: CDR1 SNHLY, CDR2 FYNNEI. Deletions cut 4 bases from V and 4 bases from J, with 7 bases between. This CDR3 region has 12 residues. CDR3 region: CASSGSSYGYTF. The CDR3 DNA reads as TGTGCCAGCAGTGGCAGTTCCTATGGCTACACCTTC.

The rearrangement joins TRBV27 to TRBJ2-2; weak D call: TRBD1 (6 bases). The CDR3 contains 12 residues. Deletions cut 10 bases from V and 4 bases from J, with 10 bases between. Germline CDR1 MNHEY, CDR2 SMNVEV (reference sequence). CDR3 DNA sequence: TGTGCCACCACAGGGATCACCGGGGAGCTGTTTTTT. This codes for CATTGITGELFF.

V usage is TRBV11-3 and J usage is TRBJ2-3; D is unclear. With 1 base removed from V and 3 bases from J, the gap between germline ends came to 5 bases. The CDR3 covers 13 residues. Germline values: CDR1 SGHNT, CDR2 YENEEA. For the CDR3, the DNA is TGTGCCAGCAGCTTAGGCGAAACAGATACGCAGTATTTT. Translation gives CASSLGETDTQYF.

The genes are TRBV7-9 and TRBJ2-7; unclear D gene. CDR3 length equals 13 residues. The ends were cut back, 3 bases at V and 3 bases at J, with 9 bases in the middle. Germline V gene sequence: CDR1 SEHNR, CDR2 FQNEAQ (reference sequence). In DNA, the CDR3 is TGTGCCAGCAGCTTTCGGCGGAACTACGAGCAGTACTTC. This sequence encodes CASSFRRNYEQYF.

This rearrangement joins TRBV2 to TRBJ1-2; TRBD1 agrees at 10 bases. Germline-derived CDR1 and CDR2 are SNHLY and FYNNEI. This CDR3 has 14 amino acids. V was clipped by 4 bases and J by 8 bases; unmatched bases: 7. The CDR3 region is CASSGRDRGWGYTF. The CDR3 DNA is TGTGCCAGCAGTGGCCGGGACAGGGGTTGGGGCTACACCTTC.

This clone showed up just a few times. The CDR3 DNA reads as TGTGCCAGCACTAGACCCGGAACTTACGAGCAGTACTTC. Translation gives CASTRPGTYEQYF. The chain joins TRBV2 to TRBJ2-7; no definite D call. Per germline, CDR1 SNHLY and CDR2 FYNNEI. Trimming left V 7 bases short and J 4 bases short, with 14 bases between. There are 13 residues in the CDR3.

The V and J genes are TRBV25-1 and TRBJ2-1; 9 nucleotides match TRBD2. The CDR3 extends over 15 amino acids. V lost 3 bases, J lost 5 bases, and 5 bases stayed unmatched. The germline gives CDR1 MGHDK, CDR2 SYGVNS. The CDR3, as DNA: TGTGCCAGCAGTGAGGCGGGAGGGCCCCACAATGAGCAGTTCTTC. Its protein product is CASSEAGGPHNEQFF. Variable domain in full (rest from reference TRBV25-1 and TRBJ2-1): EADIYQTPRYLVIGTGKKITLECSQTMGHDKMYWYQQDPGMELHLIHYSYGVNSTEKGDLSSESTVSRIRTEHFPLTLESARPSHTSQYLCASSEAGGPHNEQFFGPGTRLTVL.

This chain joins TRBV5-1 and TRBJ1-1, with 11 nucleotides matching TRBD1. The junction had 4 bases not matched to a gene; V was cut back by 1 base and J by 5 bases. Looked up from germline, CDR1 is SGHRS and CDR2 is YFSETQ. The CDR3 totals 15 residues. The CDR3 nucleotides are TGCGCCAGCAGCTTGATGGGACAGGGGGGAACTGAAGCTTTCTTT. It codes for CASSLMGQGGTEAFF.

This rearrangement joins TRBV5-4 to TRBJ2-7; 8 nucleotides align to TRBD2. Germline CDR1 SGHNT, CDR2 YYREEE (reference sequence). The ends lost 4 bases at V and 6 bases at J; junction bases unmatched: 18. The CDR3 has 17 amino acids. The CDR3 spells CASSPSVSSGARGEQYF. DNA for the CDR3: TGTGCCAGCAGCCCGTCAGTCAGTAGCGGGGCCCGCGGCGAGCAGTACTTC.

CDR3 nucleotide sequence: TGTGCCAGCAGCTTTTTTGCGGGAGGGGGGTACGAGCAGTACTTC. Translation: CASSFFAGGGYEQYF. The rearrangement joins TRBV5-4 to TRBJ2-7; 9 bases line up with TRBD2. The CDR3 spans 15 residues. After removal of 2 bases from V and 4 bases from J, the junction contained 7 bases not matched to a gene. Germline V gene lookup returns CDR1 SGHNT and CDR2 YYREEE (reference sequence).

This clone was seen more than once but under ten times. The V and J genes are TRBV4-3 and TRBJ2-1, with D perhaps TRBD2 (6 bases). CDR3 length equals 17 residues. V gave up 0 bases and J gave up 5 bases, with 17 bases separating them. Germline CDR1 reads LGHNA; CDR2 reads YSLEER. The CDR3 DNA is TGCGCCAGCAGCCAAGAATGGTGGGGGAGGCGAAACAATGAGCAGTTCTTC. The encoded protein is CASSQEWWGRRNNEQFF.

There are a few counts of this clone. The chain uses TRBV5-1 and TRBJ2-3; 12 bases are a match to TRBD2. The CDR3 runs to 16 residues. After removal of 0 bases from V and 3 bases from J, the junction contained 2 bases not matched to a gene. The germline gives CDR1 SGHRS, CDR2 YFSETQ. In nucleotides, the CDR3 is TGCGCCAGCAGCTTGGCCCTAGCGGGAGGGACAGATACGCAGTATTTT. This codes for CASSLALAGGTDTQYF. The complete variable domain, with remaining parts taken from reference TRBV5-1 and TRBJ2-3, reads KAGVTQTPRYLIKTRGQQVTLSCSPISGHRSVSWYQQTPGQGLQFLFEYFSETQRNKGNFPGRFSGRQFSNSRSEMNVSTLELGDSALYLCASSLALAGGTDTQYFGPGTRLTVL.

In DNA form, the CDR3 reads TGTGCCAGCAGCTCCTTCCGGGAAGAGACCCAGTACTTC. It encodes CASSSFREETQYF. This chain uses TRBV7-2 with TRBJ2-5; D call uncertain. The V gene lost 4 bases and the J gene lost 3 bases, with 9 bases spanning the gap. The length of the CDR3 is 13 residues. Germline-derived CDR1 and CDR2 are SGHTA and FQGNSA.

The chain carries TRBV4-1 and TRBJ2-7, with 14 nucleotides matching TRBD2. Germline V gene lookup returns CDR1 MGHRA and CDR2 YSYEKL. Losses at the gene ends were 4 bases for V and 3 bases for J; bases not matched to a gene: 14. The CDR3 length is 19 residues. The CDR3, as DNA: TGCGCCAGCAGCCGCTCCGGGACTAGCGGGAGCTCCGTCGTCTACGAGCAGTACTTC. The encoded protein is CASSRSGTSGSSVVYEQYF.

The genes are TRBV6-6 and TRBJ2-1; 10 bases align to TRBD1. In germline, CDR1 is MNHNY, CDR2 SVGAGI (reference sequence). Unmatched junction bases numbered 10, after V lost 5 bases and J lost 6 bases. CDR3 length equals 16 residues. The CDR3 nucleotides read TGTGCCAGCAGTCGCGCCGGGACAGGGGACGGCAATGAGCAGTTCTTC. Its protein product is CASSRAGTGDGNEQFF.

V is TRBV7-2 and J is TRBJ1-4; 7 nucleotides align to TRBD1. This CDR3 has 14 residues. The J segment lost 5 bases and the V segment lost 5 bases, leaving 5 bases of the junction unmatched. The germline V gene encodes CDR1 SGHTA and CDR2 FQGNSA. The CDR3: CASSPYRGNEKLFF. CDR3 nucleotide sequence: TGTGCCAGCAGCCCTTACAGGGGAAATGAAAAACTGTTTTTT.

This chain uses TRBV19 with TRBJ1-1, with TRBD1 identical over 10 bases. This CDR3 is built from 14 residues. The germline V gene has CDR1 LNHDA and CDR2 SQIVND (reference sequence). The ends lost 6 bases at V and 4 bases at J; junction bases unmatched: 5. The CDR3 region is CASRRQGAITEAFF. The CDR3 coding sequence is TGTGCCAGTAGGAGACAGGGGGCGATCACTGAAGCTTTCTTT.